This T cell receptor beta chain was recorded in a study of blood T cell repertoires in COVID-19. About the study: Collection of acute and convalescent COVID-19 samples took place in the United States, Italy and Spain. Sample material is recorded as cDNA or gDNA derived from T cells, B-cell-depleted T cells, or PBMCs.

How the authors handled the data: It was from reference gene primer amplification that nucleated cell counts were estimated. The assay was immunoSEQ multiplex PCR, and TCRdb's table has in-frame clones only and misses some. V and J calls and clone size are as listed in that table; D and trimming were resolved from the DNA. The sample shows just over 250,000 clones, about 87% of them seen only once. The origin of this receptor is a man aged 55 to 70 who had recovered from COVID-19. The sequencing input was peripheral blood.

The CDR3 sequence: CASSKTGDSYNEQFF. DNA for the CDR3: TGTGCCAGCAGCAAGACAGGGGACTCCTACAATGAGCAGTTCTTC. The rearrangement uses TRBV5-4 and TRBJ2-1; 8 bases agree with TRBD1. CDR3 length: 15 amino acids. Looked up from germline, CDR1 is SGHNT and CDR2 is YYREEE (reference sequence). V gave up 4 bases and J gave up 0 bases; unmatched junction bases: 3. The variable domain in full, completed from reference TRBV5-4 and TRBJ2-1, reads ETGVTQSPTHLIKTRGQQVTLRCSSQSGHNTVSWYQQALGQGPQFIFQYYREEENGRGNFPPRFSGLQFPNYSSELNVNALELDDSALYLCASSKTGDSYNEQFFGPGTRLTVL.